The following is a TCR beta chain sequence with its context. This entry comes from a study of blood T cells in healthy people across ages. Primers used in a second PCR of about 7 to 12 cycles were a sample-barcoded 5' primer and a J-beta primer mix. A template-switch adaptor that had 12 random nucleotides put a tag on each cDNA molecule. TCRdb processed the 5' RACE reads anew with MiXCR; each CDR3 protein has one entry. The repertoire consists of 1.2 million to 1.5 million distinct CDR3 sequences, with 40% to 50% occurring once and the leading ten covering 7.9%. The CDR3 runs 16 residues. V shed 3 bases and J shed 0 bases, with 17 bases lying between them. Germline V lookup: CDR1 GTSNPN, CDR2 SVGIG (reference sequence).

The origin of this receptor is a woman between 18 and 29 years old in good health. The rearrangement joins TRBV30 to TRBJ1-1; D gene uncertain. The specimen was blood. The CDR3 sequence: CAWRDALRIMNTEAFF. For the CDR3, the DNA is TGTGCCTGGAGGGATGCCCTTCGGATCATGAACACTGAAGCTTTCTTT.